These T cell receptor beta chains were read from a single sample in a study of blood T cell repertoires in COVID-19. The data were produced by immunoSEQ multiplex PCR, yet TCRdb's version contains in-frame clones alone and is incomplete. The sample records 150,000 or so clones, roughly four fifths being singletons. The sequenced material came from peripheral blood. The source is a woman of 80 years or more with acute or convalescent COVID-19. Both conserved end residues are part of each CDR3. D genes are given only for firm matches. Part of the rows lack a size; the others show once, few, many or a class for expanded clones.

D: -
V: TRBV2
size: -
J: TRBJ2-1
CDR3: CASQVGAAYNEQFF
DNA: TGTGCCAGCCAGGTGGGGGCCGCCTACAATGAGCAGTTCTTC

D: TRBD2
V: TRBV2
size: once
J: TRBJ2-1
CDR3: CASSEDPSGTSGYYNEQFF
DNA: TGTGCCAGCAGTGAAGACCCCTCCGGGACTAGCGGGTATTACAATGAGCAGTTCTTC

D: TRBD1
V: TRBV6-2/TRBV6-3
size: -
J: TRBJ1-1
CDR3: CASSGRTGRDTEAFF
DNA: TGTGCCAGCAGTGGCCGGACAGGGCGGGACACTGAAGCTTTCTTT

D: -
V: TRBV11-1
size: -
J: TRBJ2-7
CDR3: CASSLSRYPYEQYF
DNA: TGTGCCAGCAGCTTAAGCCGATACCCCTACGAGCAGTACTTC

D: TRBD2
V: TRBV7-2
size: -
J: TRBJ2-7
CDR3: CASSISSGGSSYEQYF
DNA: TGTGCCAGCAGCATTAGTAGCGGGGGTAGCTCCTACGAGCAGTACTTC

D: -
V: TRBV5-1
size: -
J: TRBJ1-1
CDR3: CASSLGSRVRDTEAFF
DNA: TGCGCCAGCAGCTTGGGGTCGAGGGTAAGGGACACTGAAGCTTTCTTT

D: TRBD1
V: TRBV27
size: -
J: TRBJ2-2
CDR3: CASSRTGDTGELFF
DNA: TGTGCCAGCAGTCGGACAGGGGACACCGGGGAGCTGTTTTTT

D: -
V: TRBV3-1/TRBV3-2
size: -
J: TRBJ1-2
CDR3: CASSPVDSLGPYGYTF
DNA: TGTGCCAGCAGCCCCGTAGACTCCCTTGGTCCTTATGGCTACACCTTC

D: -
V: TRBV19
size: -
J: TRBJ1-1
CDR3: CASSDGLTPRNTEAFF
DNA: TGTGCCAGTAGTGATGGACTGACCCCGAGGAACACTGAAGCTTTCTTT

D: -
V: TRBV6-4
size: -
J: TRBJ2-7
CDR3: CASSDYAGTYEQYF
DNA: TGTGCCAGCAGTGACTACGCAGGAACCTACGAGCAGTACTTC

D: TRBD1
V: TRBV9
size: -
J: TRBJ1-2
CDR3: CASSVSDRDYGYTF
DNA: TGTGCCAGCAGCGTTTCTGACAGGGACTATGGCTACACCTTC

D: -
V: TRBV19
size: few
J: TRBJ2-7
CDR3: CASSIDRDFYEQYF
DNA: TGTGCCAGTAGTATAGATCGGGACTTCTACGAGCAGTACTTC

D: -
V: TRBV18
size: few
J: TRBJ1-1
CDR3: CASSPRRSLGTEAFF
DNA: TGTGCCAGCTCACCACGAAGATCCCTCGGCACTGAAGCTTTCTTT

D: -
V: TRBV4-2
size: -
J: TRBJ1-5
CDR3: CASSQIDRPNQPQHF
DNA: TGTGCCAGCAGCCAAATAGACAGACCCAATCAGCCCCAGCATTTT

D: -
V: TRBV7-2
size: -
J: TRBJ1-4
CDR3: CASSPTGVTNEKLFF
DNA: TGTGCCAGCAGCCCGACGGGGGTGACTAATGAAAAACTGTTTTTT

D: -
V: TRBV5-6
size: -
J: TRBJ1-1
CDR3: CASGKVGSGAEAFF
DNA: TGTGCATCGGGTAAAGTCGGTTCAGGGGCTGAAGCTTTCTTT

D: TRBD2
V: TRBV15
size: -
J: TRBJ2-2
CDR3: CATSKRPLAGGKNTGELFF
DNA: TGTGCCACCAGCAAGAGGCCACTAGCGGGAGGGAAGAACACCGGGGAGCTGTTTTTT

D: -
V: TRBV3-1/TRBV3-2
size: -
J: TRBJ1-2
CDR3: CASSQLTGYGYTF
DNA: TGTGCCAGCAGCCAACTAACAGGGTATGGCTACACCTTC

D: TRBD1
V: TRBV30
size: once
J: TRBJ1-1
CDR3: CAWSEGANMNTEAFF
DNA: TGTGCCTGGAGTGAGGGGGCTAACATGAACACTGAAGCTTTCTTT

D: TRBD2
V: TRBV2
size: -
J: TRBJ2-5
CDR3: CASTLYGEGETQYF
DNA: TGTGCCAGCACCCTGTATGGGGAGGGAGAGACCCAGTACTTC

D: TRBD2
V: TRBV5-1
size: once
J: TRBJ2-5
CDR3: CASSLVPWGGLETQYF
DNA: TGCGCCAGCAGCTTGGTGCCCTGGGGGGGGTTAGAGACCCAGTACTTC

D: TRBD1
V: TRBV5-1
size: medium-sized
J: TRBJ1-3
CDR3: CASSLGGTGNTIYF
DNA: TGCGCCAGCAGCTTAGGGGGCACTGGAAACACCATATATTTT

D: -
V: TRBV7-9
size: few
J: TRBJ1-2
CDR3: CASSLELYGYTF
DNA: TGTGCCAGCAGCTTAGAACTTTACGGCTACACCTTC

D: -
V: TRBV5-1
size: -
J: TRBJ2-1
CDR3: CASSLIGGGPGREQFF
DNA: TGCGCCAGCAGCTTGATTGGGGGAGGCCCAGGGCGGGAGCAGTTCTTC

D: -
V: TRBV27
size: -
J: TRBJ2-1
CDR3: CASSYRSYNEQFF
DNA: TGTGCCAGCAGTTATCGCAGTTACAATGAGCAGTTCTTC

D: -
V: TRBV27
size: -
J: TRBJ1-2
CDR3: CASGPGGALRGYTF
DNA: TGTGCCAGCGGGCCTGGTGGGGCCCTTCGTGGCTACACCTTC

D: -
V: TRBV7-2
size: -
J: TRBJ1-2
CDR3: CASSTRTAYGYTF
DNA: TGTGCCAGCAGCACCAGGACAGCTTATGGCTACACCTTC

D: -
V: TRBV5-1
size: -
J: TRBJ1-6
CDR3: CASSLESDSRNSPLHF
DNA: TGCGCCAGCAGCTTGGAGTCGGACAGCCGGAATTCACCCCTCCACTTT